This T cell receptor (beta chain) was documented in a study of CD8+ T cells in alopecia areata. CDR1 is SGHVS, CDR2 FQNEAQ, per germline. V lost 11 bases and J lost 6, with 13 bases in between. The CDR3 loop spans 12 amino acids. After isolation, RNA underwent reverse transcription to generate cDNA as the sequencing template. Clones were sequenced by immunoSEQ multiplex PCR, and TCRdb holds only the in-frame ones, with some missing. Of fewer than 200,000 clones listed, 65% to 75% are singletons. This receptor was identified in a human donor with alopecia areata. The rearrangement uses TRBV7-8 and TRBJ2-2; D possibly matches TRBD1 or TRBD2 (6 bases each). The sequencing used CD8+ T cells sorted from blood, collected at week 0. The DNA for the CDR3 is TGTGCCCACGGGGGCCGACCCGGGGAGCTGTTTTTT. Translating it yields CAHGGRPGELFF.